The 27 T cell receptor beta chains given below trace back to one sample, sequenced in a study of sequential checkpoint blockade in melanoma. Treatment meaning: randomized to nivolumab then ipilimumab (arm A) or the reverse (arm B). Here immunoSEQ multiplex PCR was the method, and the copy in TCRdb shows in-frame clones only, minus some. The sample has about 13,000 clones; around 25% are singletons. Sequencing used tumor tissue (inferred from file names), obtained from a patient given nivolumab and ipilimumab in sequence. These receptors all stem from a human donor with melanoma.

The chain couples TRBV28 to TRBJ2-7; TRBD1 is a possible D gene (7 bases). This CDR3 contains 15 residues. CDR1 MDHEN and CDR2 SYDVKM come from the germline V gene. V lost 2 bases, J lost 5 bases, and 16 bases lay in between. The CDR3 reads CASSLRAGGSHEQYF. The CDR3, as DNA: TGTGCCAGCAGTTTAAGGGCAGGGGGGAGCCACGAGCAGTACTTC.

The chain is built from TRBV5-1 and TRBJ2-7; no clear D gene. The germline V and J ends were trimmed by 1 base and 3 bases, with 11 bases remaining between them. The CDR3 consists of 14 residues. The germline V gene has CDR1 SGHRS and CDR2 YFSETQ. Here the CDR3 DNA reads TGCGCCAGCAGCTTGTTGGGTACCTACTACGAGCAGTACTTC. Protein sequence: CASSLLGTYYEQYF.

V gene TRBV5-1 combines with J gene TRBJ1-2; D may be TRBD1 (5 bases). The germline CDR1 and CDR2 sequences are SGHRS and YFSETQ. Trimming left V 2 bases short and J 6 bases short, with 23 bases between. The CDR3 is made up of 17 amino acids. The CDR3 nucleotides are TGCGCCAGCAGCTTAAACCTGGGGCAGGGCGAGGTAAATGGCTACACCTTC. Translation gives CASSLNLGQGEVNGYTF.

The chain couples TRBV29-1 to TRBJ2-7; either TRBD1 or TRBD2 may fit D (5 bases each). The CDR3 has 15 residues. Trimming took off 4 bases at V and 3 bases at J, with 19 bases between the two ends. Germline CDR1 is SQVTM and CDR2 is ANQGSEA. The CDR3 here is CSVVSGSQNNYEQYF. CDR3 coding DNA: TGCAGCGTTGTGTCAGGGAGCCAAAACAACTACGAGCAGTACTTC.

This clone occurred a few times. The chain is built from TRBV15 and TRBJ2-7; 7 nucleotides line up with TRBD2. Germline values: CDR1 LNHNV, CDR2 YYDKDF (reference sequence). The CDR3 totals 14 residues. Trimming at V came to 3 bases and at J to 6 bases, leaving 8 bases not matched to a gene. CDR3 amino acids: CATSSGREGSEQYF. The DNA for the CDR3 is TGTGCCACCAGCAGCGGCAGGGAGGGATCCGAGCAGTACTTC. The full variable domain, with the rest looked up from reference TRBV15 and TRBJ2-7, is DAMVIQNPRYQVTQFGKPVTLSCSQTLNHNVMYWYQQKSSQAPKLLFHYYDKDFNNEADTPDNFQSRRPNTSFCFLDIRSPGLGDTAMYLCATSSGREGSEQYFGPGTRLTVT.

This clone was counted between two and nine times. The genes are TRBV28 and TRBJ1-4; no definite D call. Trimming left V 7 bases short and J 3 bases short, with 9 bases between. CDR1 is MDHEN, CDR2 SYDVKM, per germline. CDR3 length: 13 residues. DNA of the CDR3: TGTGCCAGCACCACCCAGGCTAATGAAAAACTGTTTTTT. Its protein product is CASTTQANEKLFF.

The V call is TRBV19, the J call TRBJ2-7, with D possibly TRBD2 on 5 matching bases. The germline V gene has CDR1 LNHDA and CDR2 SQIVND (reference sequence). Trimming removed 3 bases at V and 0 bases at J, with 12 bases between. The CDR3 sequence is 15 residues long. For the CDR3, the DNA is TGTGCCAGTAGTATGCCGGGGAAGAGCTCCTACGAGCAGTACTTC. Its protein product is CASSMPGKSSYEQYF.

This clone has ten or more counts. The J gene is TRBJ1-4, the V gene TRBV11-3, with 8 bases aligning to TRBD1. The CDR3 extends over 14 amino acids. Germline V gene data show CDR1 as SGHNT and CDR2 as YENEEA. V lost 5 bases, J lost 7 bases, and 6 bases stayed unmatched. The CDR3 DNA follows: TGTGCCAGCAGCCTCGGACAGGGTGTTGAAAAACTGTTTTTT. Translated, it gives CASSLGQGVEKLFF.

This clone was picked up a small number of times. The chain has TRBV6-8 and TRBJ2-3; perhaps TRBD2 as D (6 bases). Trimming took off 6 bases at V and 2 bases at J, with 18 bases between the two ends. Germline lookup yields CDR1 MNHGY and CDR2 SAAAGT. This CDR3 contains 16 residues. As DNA, the CDR3 is TGTGCCAGCAGCTCGAAATCGTGGCGGGACACAGATACGCAGTATTTT. Amino acids: CASSSKSWRDTDTQYF.

This clone came up a few times. This chain's CDR3 is CASSNSDTSEQYF. The CDR3 bases are TGTGCCAGCAGTAATTCGGACACTTCTGAGCAGTACTTC. This chain uses TRBV6-8 with TRBJ2-7; possible D gene TRBD1, 5 bases. The CDR3 spans 13 residues. The germline V gene encodes CDR1 MNHGY and CDR2 SAAAGT. Trimming shortened V by 5 bases and J by 7 bases, and 15 bases separated the two germline ends.

This clone was counted once. The rearrangement links TRBV14 to TRBJ2-7; TRBD1 matches 7 bases. The CDR3 contains 14 residues. V lost 4 bases, J lost 2 bases, and 5 bases stayed unmatched. Germline CDR1 reads SGHDN; CDR2 reads FVKESK. The CDR3 here is CASSLMTGTYEQYF. For the CDR3, the DNA is TGTGCCAGCAGCCTGATGACAGGGACCTACGAGCAGTACTTC.

In this sample, this clone turned up a few times. V and J are TRBV28 and TRBJ2-4; D might be TRBD2 (7 bases). Germline lookup yields CDR1 MDHEN and CDR2 SYDVKM. The CDR3 has 16 residues. V gave up 2 bases and J gave up 7 bases, with 18 bases separating them. The CDR3 bases are TGTGCCAGCAGTTTACTCTCGGGGGGCTCTGGCAACATTCAGTACTTC. Protein: CASSLLSGGSGNIQYF.

This sequence joins TRBV9 and TRBJ2-6; D not resolved. V lost 3 bases and J lost 4, with 5 bases in between. The CDR3 covers 13 residues. The V gene's germline CDR1 is SGDLS and CDR2 YYNGEE. CDR3 residues: CASSGVGANVLTF. The CDR3 bases are TGTGCCAGCAGCGGGGTCGGGGCCAACGTCCTGACTTTC.

Only a few counts were recorded for this clone. The V call is TRBV15, the J call TRBJ1-5; D uncertain. Germline assignment: CDR1 LNHNV and CDR2 YYDKDF (reference sequence). The CDR3 length is 14 residues. Trimming left V 5 bases short and J 3 bases short, with 11 bases between. The CDR3 region has the DNA TGTGCCACCAGCCAGTGGAAGGCCAATCAGCCCCAGCATTTT. Translated, it gives CATSQWKANQPQHF. The whole variable domain, filled in from reference TRBV15 and TRBJ1-5, reads DAMVIQNPRYQVTQFGKPVTLSCSQTLNHNVMYWYQQKSSQAPKLLFHYYDKDFNNEADTPDNFQSRRPNTSFCFLDIRSPGLGDTAMYLCATSQWKANQPQHFGDGTRLSIL.

This chain links TRBV11-3 with TRBJ2-4; D possibly corresponds to TRBD1 (6 bases). V lost 5 bases and J 6 bases, leaving 14 bases between the germline ends. The CDR3 has 14 amino acids. Germline V gene lookup returns CDR1 SGHNT and CDR2 YENEEA. The CDR3 DNA follows: TGTGCCAGCAGCAATCAGGGGAGTAGAAACATTCAGTACTTC. Translated, it gives CASSNQGSRNIQYF. Full variable domain (missing parts from reference TRBV11-3 and TRBJ2-4): EAGVVQSPRYKIIEKKQPVAFWCNPISGHNTLYWYLQNLGQGPELLIRYENEEAVDDSQLPKDRFSAERLKGVDSTLKIQPAELGDSAVYLCASSNQGSRNIQYFGAGTRLSVL.

This clone was found many times. The rearrangement joins TRBV6-8 to TRBJ2-1, with a possible D match to TRBD1 (5 bases). V shed 5 bases and J shed 0 bases, with 14 bases lying between them. The CDR3 spans 16 residues. Germline V lookup: CDR1 MNHGY, CDR2 SAAAGT. CDR3 DNA: TGTGCCAGCAGTGCTCAGGGTGCGGACTCCTACAATGAGCAGTTCTTC. Its translation: CASSAQGADSYNEQFF.

This clone was picked up a small number of times. V and J are TRBV9 and TRBJ1-1, with 10 bases aligning to TRBD1. The junction had 5 bases not matched to a gene; V was cut back by 0 bases and J by 0 bases. CDR1 is SGDLS and CDR2 is YYNGEE in the germline V gene. The CDR3 totals 17 residues. CDR3 sequence: CASSVVGTGDMNTEAFF. The CDR3 DNA sequence: TGTGCCAGCAGCGTAGTCGGGACAGGGGATATGAACACTGAAGCTTTCTTT.

Only a few counts were recorded for this clone. The chain links TRBV28 to TRBJ1-5, with D possibly matching TRBD1 (5 bases). Germline V gives CDR1 MDHEN, CDR2 SYDVKM. CDR3 length equals 14 residues. With 3 bases removed from V and 6 bases from J, the gap between germline ends came to 12 bases. The CDR3 sequence is CASSFAGRGQPQHF. Here the CDR3 DNA reads TGTGCCAGCAGTTTTGCAGGGAGGGGTCAGCCCCAGCATTTT. Full variable domain (rest looked up from reference TRBV28 and TRBJ1-5): DVKVTQSSRYLVKRTGEKVFLECVQDMDHENMFWYRQDPGLGLRLIYFSYDVKMKEKGDIPEGYSVSREKKERFSLILESASTNQTSMYLCASSFAGRGQPQHFGDGTRLSIL.

The chain employs TRBV23-1 and TRBJ1-2; no clear D. TRBV23-1 is known as an ORF, though its function is uncertain. The length of the CDR3 is 13 residues. Trimming took off 6 bases at V and 8 bases at J, with 16 bases between the two ends. CDR3 loop: CASSQEEREGYTF. CDR3 DNA sequence: TGCGCCAGCAGCCAAGAAGAGAGGGAGGGCTACACCTTC.

CDR3 protein: CASSLGDGSSYEQYF. CDR3 DNA: TGCGCCAGCAGCTTGGGCGACGGGAGCTCCTACGAGCAGTACTTC. J is TRBJ2-7 and V is TRBV5-1, with D perhaps TRBD2 (6 bases). This CDR3 is built from 15 residues. V lost 0 bases to trimming and J lost 0 bases, with 10 bases between them. The germline V gene has CDR1 SGHRS and CDR2 YFSETQ.

This chain links TRBV19 with TRBJ1-4, with 8 bases identical to TRBD1. The CDR3 contains 14 residues. J lost 4 bases, V lost 6 bases, and 4 bases had no gene match. The V gene's germline CDR1 is LNHDA and CDR2 SQIVND (reference sequence). CDR3 nucleotide sequence: TGTGCCAGTAGATTAGGACAGGGTAATGAAAAACTGTTTTTT. It is translated as CASRLGQGNEKLFF.

This clone occurred a few times. The chain joins TRBV11-3 to TRBJ2-5, with D possibly matching TRBD2 (6 bases). The V gene's germline CDR1 is SGHNT and CDR2 YENEEA. There are 16 residues in the CDR3. The V end lost 1 base, the J end lost 1 base, and 13 bases lay between the germline ends. CDR3 sequence (DNA): TGTGCCAGCAGCTTAGGGTTAGCGGAAAGCCAAGAGACCCAGTACTTC. It is translated as CASSLGLAESQETQYF. Together with reference TRBV11-3 and TRBJ2-5, the CDR3 gives the full variable domain: EAGVVQSPRYKIIEKKQPVAFWCNPISGHNTLYWYLQNLGQGPELLIRYENEEAVDDSQLPKDRFSAERLKGVDSTLKIQPAELGDSAVYLCASSLGLAESQETQYFGPGTRLLVL.

The rearrangement links TRBV9 to TRBJ1-4; no definite D call. Germline loops: CDR1 SGDLS, CDR2 YYNGEE. Deletions cut 4 bases from V and 7 bases from J, with 17 bases between. CDR3 length: 15 amino acids. CDR3 in amino acids: CASSTRSGLSEKLFF. In DNA, the CDR3 is TGTGCCAGCAGCACCCGGTCGGGGTTGAGTGAAAAACTGTTTTTT.

The chain couples TRBV5-1 to TRBJ1-4; D uncertain. Germline CDR1 and CDR2: SGHRS and YFSETQ. Trimming removed 4 bases from V and 7 bases from J, with 17 bases in between. CDR3 size: 15 residues. The CDR3 region is CASSPLVGWAEKLFF. Written as DNA, the CDR3 is TGCGCCAGCAGCCCCCTGGTTGGATGGGCTGAAAAACTGTTTTTT.

The CDR3 coding sequence is TGCAGCGTTGAATTGTACGGGAATGAGCAGTTCTTC. Its protein is CSVELYGNEQFF. The rearrangement joins TRBV29-1 to TRBJ2-1; D gene unclear. Trimming took off 2 bases at V and 7 bases at J, with 9 bases between the two ends. The CDR3 loop spans 12 amino acids. The germline gives CDR1 SQVTM, CDR2 ANQGSEA.

This chain links TRBV11-3 with TRBJ2-3; D unclear. The CDR3 loop spans 15 amino acids. Trimming stripped 3 bases from V and 0 bases from J, with 10 bases between. Germline V gene lookup returns CDR1 SGHNT and CDR2 YENEEA. CDR3 sequence: CASSFSLVSTDTQYF. DNA of the CDR3: TGTGCCAGCAGCTTTTCTTTAGTCAGCACAGATACGCAGTATTTT.

V usage is TRBV29-1 and J usage is TRBJ1-3; 10 nucleotides match TRBD1. J was trimmed by 1 base and V by 0 bases; bases with no gene match: 3. The germline CDR1 and CDR2 sequences are SQVTM and ANQGSEA. The CDR3 runs to 16 residues. The CDR3 loop is CSVEEGTGVSGNTIYF. The CDR3 DNA is TGCAGCGTTGAAGAAGGGACAGGGGTATCTGGAAACACCATATATTTT.